A selection of T cell receptor beta chains follows, all from one sample in a study of Ad26.COV2.S vaccination and SARS-CoV-2 variants. Here immunoSEQ multiplex PCR was the method, and the copy in TCRdb shows in-frame clones only, minus some. The sample has some 340,000 clones; around 84% are singletons. The sequencing here drew on peripheral blood, taken in a trial of Ad26.COV2.S vaccine versus placebo. These TCRs come from a person between 18 and 60 years old who received the Ad26.COV2.S COVID-19 vaccine or a placebo. Each CDR3 is given with its conserved first and last residue. Fields, in order: CDR3 protein, CDR3 DNA, J gene, clone size, D gene, V gene. D genes are given only for firm matches. Not all rows give a size; the values are once, few, many and, for expanded clones, a class.

CDR3 protein: CASKTRDSSYEQYF
CDR3 DNA: TGTGCCAGTAAAACCCGGGACAGCTCCTACGAGCAGTACTTC
J gene: TRBJ2-7
clone size: -
D gene: TRBD1
V gene: TRBV19

CDR3 protein: CASSLLRRQLYNEQFF
CDR3 DNA: TGTGCCAGCAGCTTACTCCGAAGACAGCTCTACAATGAGCAGTTCTTC
J gene: TRBJ2-1
clone size: -
D gene: -
V gene: TRBV5-4

CDR3 protein: CASSELGGQGGTDTQYF
CDR3 DNA: TGTGCCAGCAGTGAACTAGGGGGGCAGGGGGGCACAGATACGCAGTATTTT
J gene: TRBJ2-3
clone size: -
D gene: -
V gene: TRBV6-1

CDR3 protein: CASSEQGGGYGYTF
CDR3 DNA: TGTGCCAGCAGCGAGCAGGGAGGTGGCTATGGCTACACCTTC
J gene: TRBJ1-2
clone size: -
D gene: -
V gene: TRBV6-5

CDR3 protein: CASSLDWTSGGPTDTQYF
CDR3 DNA: TGTGCCAGCAGCTTAGATTGGACTAGCGGGGGTCCCACAGATACGCAGTATTTT
J gene: TRBJ2-3
clone size: -
D gene: TRBD2
V gene: TRBV11-3

CDR3 protein: CAWSRPGNTEAFF
CDR3 DNA: TGTGCCTGGAGCCGCCCGGGAAACACTGAAGCTTTCTTT
J gene: TRBJ1-1
clone size: -
D gene: -
V gene: TRBV30

CDR3 protein: CASSFRVGAQYF
CDR3 DNA: TGTGCCAGCAGCTTCAGGGTCGGGGCCCAGTACTTC
J gene: TRBJ2-5
clone size: -
D gene: -
V gene: TRBV2

CDR3 protein: CASSVRGLGEAFF
CDR3 DNA: TGTGCCAGCAGCGTGAGGGGCTTAGGGGAAGCTTTCTTT
J gene: TRBJ1-1
clone size: few
D gene: -
V gene: TRBV9

CDR3 protein: CASSLNGLSTDTQYF
CDR3 DNA: TGTGCCAGCAGCTTGAACGGCCTTAGCACAGATACGCAGTATTTT
J gene: TRBJ2-3
clone size: -
D gene: -
V gene: TRBV7-3

CDR3 protein: CASSLAAGGRLAGELFF
CDR3 DNA: TGTGCCAGCAGCTTGGCCGCGGGGGGGAGGTTGGCCGGGGAGCTGTTTTTT
J gene: TRBJ2-2
clone size: few
D gene: TRBD2
V gene: TRBV7-8

CDR3 protein: CASSYSARAGGPESEQFF
CDR3 DNA: TGTGCCAGCAGTTACTCCGCCCGGGCGGGGGGGCCAGAATCTGAGCAGTTCTTC
J gene: TRBJ2-1
clone size: -
D gene: TRBD2
V gene: TRBV6-2/TRBV6-3

CDR3 protein: CASSPAGGGTGELFF
CDR3 DNA: TGTGCCAGCAGCCCCGCAGGGGGGGGCACCGGGGAGCTGTTTTTT
J gene: TRBJ2-2
clone size: few
D gene: -
V gene: TRBV5-6

CDR3 protein: CASSYDRDSTYEQYF
CDR3 DNA: TGTGCCAGCAGTTATGACCGGGACAGTACTTACGAGCAGTACTTC
J gene: TRBJ2-7
clone size: few
D gene: TRBD1
V gene: TRBV6-2/TRBV6-3

CDR3 protein: CASSLTPRDEAFF
CDR3 DNA: TGTGCCAGCAGCTTAACCCCTCGGGACGAAGCTTTCTTT
J gene: TRBJ1-1
clone size: -
D gene: -
V gene: TRBV7-3

CDR3 protein: CASSQGGSLVGYTF
CDR3 DNA: TGCGCCAGCAGCCAAGGAGGGTCTCTAGTCGGCTACACCTTC
J gene: TRBJ1-2
clone size: once
D gene: -
V gene: TRBV4-1

CDR3 protein: CASSTGQTDTQYF
CDR3 DNA: TGTGCCAGCTCAACCGGACAGACAGATACGCAGTATTTT
J gene: TRBJ2-3
clone size: -
D gene: -
V gene: TRBV18

CDR3 protein: CAISETRVHGGSPLHF
CDR3 DNA: TGTGCCATCAGTGAGACAAGGGTCCACGGTGGTTCACCCCTCCACTTT
J gene: TRBJ1-6
clone size: few
D gene: -
V gene: TRBV10-3

CDR3 protein: CASMYRGRPEAFF
CDR3 DNA: TGTGCCAGTATGTACAGGGGAAGGCCTGAAGCTTTCTTT
J gene: TRBJ1-1
clone size: -
D gene: TRBD1
V gene: TRBV19

CDR3 protein: CASSVQGPGELFF
CDR3 DNA: TGCGCCAGCAGCGTACAGGGGCCCGGGGAGCTGTTTTTT
J gene: TRBJ2-2
clone size: few
D gene: TRBD1
V gene: TRBV4-1

CDR3 protein: CASSFQLDTEAFF
CDR3 DNA: TGCGCCAGCAGCTTCCAATTGGACACTGAAGCTTTCTTT
J gene: TRBJ1-1
clone size: -
D gene: -
V gene: TRBV5-1

CDR3 protein: CASSLFQDWSKSQPQHF
CDR3 DNA: TGTGCCAGCTCACTTTTCCAGGACTGGTCGAAAAGTCAGCCCCAGCATTTT
J gene: TRBJ1-5
clone size: -
D gene: -
V gene: TRBV18

CDR3 protein: CSALYYGYTF
CDR3 DNA: TGCAGTGCCCTTTACTATGGCTACACCTTC
J gene: TRBJ1-2
clone size: -
D gene: -
V gene: TRBV20-1

CDR3 protein: CASSLSRSYNEQFF
CDR3 DNA: TGTGCCAGCAGCCTCTCACGCTCCTACAATGAGCAGTTCTTC
J gene: TRBJ2-1
clone size: -
D gene: -
V gene: TRBV7-2

CDR3 protein: CASRDRAAESSPLHF
CDR3 DNA: TGTGCCAGCAGGGACCGGGCCGCGGAGTCTTCACCCCTCCACTTT
J gene: TRBJ1-6
clone size: -
D gene: -
V gene: TRBV6-5

CDR3 protein: CASSHLTGNGYTF
CDR3 DNA: TGTGCCAGCAGTCACCTGACAGGCAATGGCTACACCTTC
J gene: TRBJ1-2
clone size: -
D gene: -
V gene: TRBV16

CDR3 protein: CASSINADPYEQYF
CDR3 DNA: TGTGCCAGCTCAATAAACGCAGACCCCTACGAGCAGTACTTC
J gene: TRBJ2-7
clone size: -
D gene: -
V gene: TRBV18

CDR3 protein: CASSLTGTGKSGELFF
CDR3 DNA: TGCGCCAGCAGCTTAACCGGGACAGGGAAGTCAGGGGAGCTGTTTTTT
J gene: TRBJ2-2
clone size: -
D gene: TRBD1
V gene: TRBV5-1

CDR3 protein: CASSKGAGVGNEQFF
CDR3 DNA: TGTGCCAGCAGCAAGGGGGCAGGGGTTGGGAATGAGCAGTTCTTC
J gene: TRBJ2-1
clone size: -
D gene: TRBD1
V gene: TRBV9

CDR3 protein: CAISRLAGENTGELFF
CDR3 DNA: TGTGCCATCAGTCGACTAGCGGGGGAGAACACCGGGGAGCTGTTTTTT
J gene: TRBJ2-2
clone size: -
D gene: TRBD2
V gene: TRBV10-3

CDR3 protein: CASSDHRGRDYEQYF
CDR3 DNA: TGCGCCAGCAGTGACCACAGGGGGAGAGACTACGAGCAGTACTTC
J gene: TRBJ2-7
clone size: -
D gene: TRBD1
V gene: TRBV10-2

CDR3 protein: CASGAGAGGQTDTQYF
CDR3 DNA: TGTGCTAGTGGCGCTGGAGCGGGGGGGCAGACAGATACGCAGTATTTT
J gene: TRBJ2-3
clone size: -
D gene: TRBD2
V gene: TRBV12-5

CDR3 protein: CASSARGQGNSREQYF
CDR3 DNA: TGTGCCAGCAGTGCCAGGGGACAGGGAAACTCGCGGGAGCAGTACTTC
J gene: TRBJ2-7
clone size: -
D gene: TRBD1
V gene: TRBV6-1

CDR3 protein: CASSLETGVSYGYTF
CDR3 DNA: TGTGCCAGCAGCTTAGAGACAGGGGTATCCTATGGCTACACCTTC
J gene: TRBJ1-2
clone size: -
D gene: TRBD1
V gene: TRBV7-2

CDR3 protein: CASSTRGISSGANVLTF
CDR3 DNA: TGTGCCAGCAGTACCCGGGGAATTTCCTCTGGGGCCAACGTCCTGACTTTC
J gene: TRBJ2-6
clone size: -
D gene: -
V gene: TRBV25-1

CDR3 protein: CAWSVQEPLLSFF
CDR3 DNA: TGTGCCTGGAGTGTACAGGAGCCCCTACTAAGCTTCTTC
J gene: TRBJ2-1
clone size: -
D gene: -
V gene: TRBV30

CDR3 protein: CASSRGGSQETQYF
CDR3 DNA: TGCGCCAGTTCCCGGGGGGGCTCCCAAGAGACCCAGTACTTC
J gene: TRBJ2-5
clone size: once
D gene: TRBD2
V gene: TRBV10-1

CDR3 protein: CASSFENIQYF
CDR3 DNA: TGTGCCAGCAGCTTCGAAAACATTCAGTACTTC
J gene: TRBJ2-4
clone size: -
D gene: -
V gene: TRBV7-2

CDR3 protein: CAWSVGGVTQYF
CDR3 DNA: TGTGCCTGGAGTGTAGGGGGGGTGACCCAGTACTTC
J gene: TRBJ2-5
clone size: -
D gene: -
V gene: TRBV30

CDR3 protein: CASSPNPGQGRWTEAFF
CDR3 DNA: TGTGCCAGCAGCCCAAACCCGGGACAGGGCAGATGGACTGAAGCTTTCTTT
J gene: TRBJ1-1
clone size: -
D gene: TRBD1
V gene: TRBV9

CDR3 protein: CATSRDPVGGTEAFF
CDR3 DNA: TGTGCCACCAGCAGAGATCCTGTGGGTGGCACTGAAGCTTTCTTT
J gene: TRBJ1-1
clone size: -
D gene: -
V gene: TRBV15

CDR3 protein: CASSPPGGAYNEQFF
CDR3 DNA: TGTGCCAGCAGCCCCCCGGGGGGGGCTTACAATGAGCAGTTCTTC
J gene: TRBJ2-1
clone size: -
D gene: TRBD2
V gene: TRBV11-3

CDR3 protein: CASSQALGGPYNYGYTF
CDR3 DNA: TGTGCCAGCAGCCAAGCCCTAGGGGGGCCTTATAACTATGGCTACACCTTC
J gene: TRBJ1-2
clone size: -
D gene: -
V gene: TRBV3-1/TRBV3-2

CDR3 protein: CASSQVGQSLNEQFF
CDR3 DNA: TGCGCCAGCAGCCAAGTAGGACAGAGTCTCAATGAGCAGTTCTTC
J gene: TRBJ2-1
clone size: few
D gene: -
V gene: TRBV4-1

CDR3 protein: CASSAPRTGVAYEQYF
CDR3 DNA: TGTGCCAGCAGTGCCCCGCGGACAGGAGTCGCCTACGAGCAGTACTTC
J gene: TRBJ2-7
clone size: -
D gene: TRBD1
V gene: TRBV6-1

CDR3 protein: CASSVQPGWGRNEQFF
CDR3 DNA: TGTGCCAGCAGCGTACAGCCAGGCTGGGGACGCAATGAGCAGTTCTTC
J gene: TRBJ2-1
clone size: -
D gene: -
V gene: TRBV9

CDR3 protein: CASSFLRGVTDTQYF
CDR3 DNA: TGTGCCAGCAGCTTTTTAAGGGGTGTCACAGATACGCAGTATTTT
J gene: TRBJ2-3
clone size: -
D gene: -
V gene: TRBV7-2

CDR3 protein: CASSPRRMNTEAFF
CDR3 DNA: TGTGCCAGCAGCCCTCGGCGGATGAACACTGAAGCTTTCTTT
J gene: TRBJ1-1
clone size: -
D gene: -
V gene: TRBV5-4

CDR3 protein: CASSLSGTTEAFF
CDR3 DNA: TGCGCCAGCAGCTTGTCAGGGACCACTGAAGCTTTCTTT
J gene: TRBJ1-1
clone size: -
D gene: -
V gene: TRBV5-1

CDR3 protein: CASSPSGQDRNYGYTF
CDR3 DNA: TGTGCCAGCAGCCCTTCGGGACAAGATCGTAACTATGGCTACACCTTC
J gene: TRBJ1-2
clone size: -
D gene: -
V gene: TRBV9

CDR3 protein: CASSLRRVGLGTGGYTF
CDR3 DNA: TGTGCCAGCAGCTTGAGGAGGGTTGGACTTGGTACCGGTGGCTACACCTTC
J gene: TRBJ1-2
clone size: -
D gene: -
V gene: TRBV5-4

CDR3 protein: CASSVGQTSGGTDTQYF
CDR3 DNA: TGTGCCAGCAGCGTAGGACAGACTAGCGGGGGGACAGATACGCAGTATTTT
J gene: TRBJ2-3
clone size: -
D gene: TRBD2
V gene: TRBV9

CDR3 protein: CASGPRGDTEAFF
CDR3 DNA: TGTGCCAGCGGCCCCCGGGGGGACACTGAAGCTTTCTTT
J gene: TRBJ1-1
clone size: -
D gene: -
V gene: TRBV2

CDR3 protein: CASSIDPAREVGDTQYF
CDR3 DNA: TGTGCCAGTAGTATAGATCCAGCCAGGGAGGTAGGAGATACGCAGTATTTT
J gene: TRBJ2-3
clone size: once
D gene: -
V gene: TRBV19

CDR3 protein: CASSLGGGQPQHF
CDR3 DNA: TGTGCCAGCAGCTTAGGCGGTGGCCAGCCCCAGCATTTT
J gene: TRBJ1-5
clone size: -
D gene: -
V gene: TRBV11-2

CDR3 protein: CASSLDRGAPGTGELFF
CDR3 DNA: TGCGCCAGCAGCTTGGACAGGGGCGCCCCAGGGACCGGGGAGCTGTTTTTT
J gene: TRBJ2-2
clone size: -
D gene: TRBD1
V gene: TRBV5-1

CDR3 protein: CATSRDDHPNGNTIYF
CDR3 DNA: TGTGCCACCAGCAGAGATGATCACCCTAATGGAAACACCATATATTTT
J gene: TRBJ1-3
clone size: once
D gene: -
V gene: TRBV15

CDR3 protein: CASSLARQGRTGELFF
CDR3 DNA: TGTGCCAGCAGCTTGGCCCGACAGGGTCGCACCGGGGAGCTGTTTTTT
J gene: TRBJ2-2
clone size: -
D gene: TRBD1
V gene: TRBV5-8

CDR3 protein: CASSLRLNEQFF
CDR3 DNA: TGTGCCAGCAGCTTAAGACTCAATGAGCAGTTCTTC
J gene: TRBJ2-1
clone size: -
D gene: -
V gene: TRBV7-9

CDR3 protein: CASSLVSAGSRYGYTF
CDR3 DNA: TGTGCCAGCAGCTTGGTTTCTGCAGGGAGCCGGTATGGCTACACCTTC
J gene: TRBJ1-2
clone size: -
D gene: -
V gene: TRBV5-4

CDR3 protein: CASSSTRGPHNEQFF
CDR3 DNA: TGTGCCAGCAGCTCGACTAGGGGGCCCCACAATGAGCAGTTCTTC
J gene: TRBJ2-1
clone size: -
D gene: -
V gene: TRBV7-2